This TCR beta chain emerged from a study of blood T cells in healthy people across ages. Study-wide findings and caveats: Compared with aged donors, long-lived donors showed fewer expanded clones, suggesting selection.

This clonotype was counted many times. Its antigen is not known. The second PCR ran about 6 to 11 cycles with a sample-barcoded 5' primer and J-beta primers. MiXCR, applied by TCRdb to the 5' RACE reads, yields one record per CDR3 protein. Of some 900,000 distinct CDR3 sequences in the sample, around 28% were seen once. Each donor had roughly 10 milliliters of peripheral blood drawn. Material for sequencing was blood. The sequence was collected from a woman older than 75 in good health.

In DNA, the CDR3 is TGTGCCAGCAGCGTGAGACAGGACACTGAAGCTTTCTTT. Amino acid sequence: CASSVRQDTEAFF. The V and J genes are TRBV7-9 and TRBJ1-1; D possibly corresponds to TRBD1 (6 bases). With 5 bases removed from V and 3 bases from J, the gap between germline ends came to 10 bases. The CDR3 is made up of 13 amino acids. Germline-derived CDR1 and CDR2 are SEHNR and FQNEAQ (reference sequence).